Here is one T cell receptor beta chain with its context. This CDR3 has 14 amino acids. The V gene end was trimmed by 6 bases and the J gene end by 9 bases; junction bases not matched to a gene: 9. Germline CDR1 and CDR2: LNHDA and SQIVND (reference sequence). Patients at the Seattle site were enrolled during active infection and followed longitudinally. This entry belongs to a study of blood T cell repertoires in COVID-19. Background on the study: Nucleic acid was either cDNA or gDNA, and it came from T cells, B-cell-depleted T cells, or PBMCs.

The authors' processing: Estimation of nucleated cell counts was performed using reference gene primer amplification. Some clones are missing from TCRdb's copy, which holds only in-frame ones; the method was immunoSEQ multiplex PCR. That table furnishes V, J and clone size, whereas the DNA furnished D and trimming. The sample records fewer than 200,000 clones, roughly four fifths being singletons. Sample: peripheral blood. The source of this sequence is a woman of 80 years or more with COVID-19, enrolled during active disease. The chain carries TRBV19 and TRBJ2-1; 9 bases agree with TRBD1. The CDR3 DNA follows: TGTGCCAGTAGCACGGGACAGGGAGGTACTGAGCAGTTCTTC. It specifies CASSTGQGGTEQFF.